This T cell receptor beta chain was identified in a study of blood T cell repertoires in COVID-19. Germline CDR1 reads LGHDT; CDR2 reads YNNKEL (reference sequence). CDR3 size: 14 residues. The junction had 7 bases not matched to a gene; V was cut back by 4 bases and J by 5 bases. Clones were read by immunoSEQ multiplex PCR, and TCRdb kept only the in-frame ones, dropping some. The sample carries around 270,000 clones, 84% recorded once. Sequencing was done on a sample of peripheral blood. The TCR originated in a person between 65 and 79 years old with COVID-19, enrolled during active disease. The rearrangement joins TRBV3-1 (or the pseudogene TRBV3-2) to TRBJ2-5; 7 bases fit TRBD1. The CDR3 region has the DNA TGTGCCAGCAGCCTCCGGACAGGAACTGAGACCCAGTACTTC. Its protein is CASSLRTGTETQYF.